This TCR beta chain originates from a study of identical twins. The CDR3 loop spans 13 amino acids. Germline V gene lookup returns CDR1 SGHKS and CDR2 YYEKEE (reference sequence). The V end was cut by 1 base, the J end by 4 bases, with 8 bases between. TCRdb reanalysed the 5' RACE reads using MiXCR and keeps one entry per CDR3 protein. The sample consists of some 250,000 distinct CDR3 sequences, 5% to 7% of them appearing once. The data also belong to a second study, concerning T cells expressing NK-cell markers. As that report states: Sorted CD3+CD56+NKG2C+, CD3+CD56+NKG2C- and CD3+CD56-NKG2C+ T cells supplied TCR beta repertoires.

Sample: CD8+ T cells sorted from blood. The TCR was taken from a woman under 30 in good health. The rearrangement joins TRBV5-5 to TRBJ1-1, with D uncertain. DNA of the CDR3: TGTGCCAGCAGCTTGTCTGTTAGCACTGAAGCTTTCTTT. Translating gives CASSLSVSTEAFF.